This is a list of T cell receptor beta chains from one sample in a study of blood T cells in healthy people across ages. TCRdb recomputed calls from the 5' RACE reads with MiXCR, one row per CDR3 protein. The sample contains some 920,000 distinct CDR3 sequences, roughly 50% of which appear only once. Sequenced: blood. The receptor set was obtained from a woman aged 55 to 70 in good health. The CDR3 runs from the conserved cysteine through the conserved F or W. D genes are given only for firm matches. A clone size is listed for some rows: how often the clone was seen (once, few, many), or a class if it is expanded.

size: .
D: TRBD1
V: TRBV10-2
J: TRBJ2-3
CDR3: CASSDAGGTNTQYF
DNA: TGCGCCAGCAGTGATGCAGGGGGCACAAATACGCAGTATTTT

size: once
D: .
V: TRBV2
J: TRBJ1-2
CDR3: CASSDQGDNYGYTF
DNA: TGTGCCAGCAGTGACCAGGGAGATAACTATGGCTACACCTTC

size: few
D: TRBD2
V: TRBV5-1
J: TRBJ2-1
CDR3: CASSLAGTSGRARGVGEQFF
DNA: TGCGCCAGCAGCTTGGCCGGGACTAGCGGGAGGGCCCGTGGCGTAGGTGAGCAGTTCTTC

size: .
D: .
V: TRBV15
J: TRBJ1-1
CDR3: CATSHYVLNTEAFF
DNA: TGTGCCACCAGCCATTACGTGCTGAACACTGAAGCTTTCTTT

size: .
D: .
V: TRBV12-3/TRBV12-4
J: TRBJ1-4
CDR3: CASSPRATNEKLFF
DNA: TGTGCCAGCAGTCCCAGGGCGACTAATGAAAAACTGTTTTTT

size: few
D: .
V: TRBV5-1
J: TRBJ2-5
CDR3: CASSWGLEQYF
DNA: TGCGCCAGCAGCTGGGGGTTGGAGCAGTACTTC

size: .
D: .
V: TRBV7-6
J: TRBJ2-5
CDR3: CASTSWLPQETQYF
DNA: TGTGCCAGCACTTCCTGGCTTCCTCAAGAGACCCAGTACTTC

size: .
D: .
V: TRBV25-1
J: TRBJ2-7
CDR3: CASSPSDRSEQYF
DNA: TGTGCCAGCAGTCCCTCCGACAGGAGCGAGCAGTACTTC

size: .
D: .
V: TRBV7-2
J: TRBJ2-7
CDR3: CASSLKSAGYDEQYF
DNA: TGTGCCAGCAGCTTAAAGTCAGCGGGTTATGACGAGCAGTACTTC

size: .
D: .
V: TRBV20-1
J: TRBJ2-3
CDR3: CSARDSLAGTDTQYF
DNA: TGCAGTGCTAGAGATTCACTAGCCGGCACAGATACGCAGTATTTT

size: .
D: TRBD2
V: TRBV12-3/TRBV12-4
J: TRBJ2-6
CDR3: CASSLGGSGAGANVLTF
DNA: TGTGCCAGCAGTCTTGGGGGAAGCGGGGCTGGGGCCAACGTCCTGACTTTC

size: .
D: TRBD1
V: TRBV27
J: TRBJ2-5
CDR3: CASSTGPGTAKETQYF
DNA: TGTGCCAGCAGTACAGGCCCCGGGACAGCGAAAGAGACCCAGTACTTC

size: .
D: .
V: TRBV6-2/TRBV6-3
J: TRBJ2-5
CDR3: CASSYERYQETQYF
DNA: TGTGCCAGCAGTTACGAGAGGTACCAAGAGACCCAGTACTTC

size: .
D: .
V: TRBV6-5
J: TRBJ2-7
CDR3: CASNPRASKPYEQYF
DNA: TGTGCCAGCAATCCGCGGGCTTCAAAGCCCTACGAGCAGTACTTC

size: .
D: .
V: TRBV28
J: TRBJ2-7
CDR3: CASSYLPRLGHTSYEQYF
DNA: TGTGCCAGCAGTTATCTTCCCCGTTTAGGACACACCTCCTACGAGCAGTACTTC

size: .
D: .
V: TRBV7-2
J: TRBJ2-7
CDR3: CASSLRDVGSYEQYF
DNA: TGTGCCAGCAGCTTAAGGGACGTGGGCTCCTACGAGCAGTACTTC

size: .
D: .
V: TRBV28
J: TRBJ2-5
CDR3: CASSRQANWVWETQYF
DNA: TGTGCCAGCAGCCGACAGGCGAATTGGGTATGGGAGACCCAGTACTTC

size: .
D: .
V: TRBV27
J: TRBJ2-3
CDR3: CASSLQGTSTDTQYF
DNA: TGTGCCAGCAGTCTTCAGGGGACCAGCACAGATACGCAGTATTTT

size: .
D: TRBD2
V: TRBV11-2
J: TRBJ2-5
CDR3: CASSSGLAGGGFQETQYF
DNA: TGTGCCAGCAGCTCGGGACTAGCGGGAGGGGGTTTCCAAGAGACCCAGTACTTC

size: few
D: .
V: TRBV10-3
J: TRBJ1-5
CDR3: CAISEREGNNQPQHF
DNA: TGTGCCATCAGTGAGCGGGAAGGGAACAATCAGCCCCAGCATTTT

size: once
D: .
V: TRBV10-3
J: TRBJ2-1
CDR3: CAISDPALTIYNEQFF
DNA: TGTGCCATCAGTGACCCAGCCCTAACAATTTACAATGAGCAGTTCTTC

size: .
D: TRBD2
V: TRBV28
J: TRBJ2-3
CDR3: CASSFPTSGRGADTQYF
DNA: TGTGCCAGCAGTTTCCCGACTAGCGGGAGAGGGGCAGATACGCAGTATTTT

size: .
D: .
V: TRBV6-2/TRBV6-3
J: TRBJ2-1
CDR3: CASSWHNEQFF
DNA: TGTGCCAGCAGTTGGCACAATGAGCAGTTCTTC

size: .
D: .
V: TRBV20-1
J: TRBJ2-7
CDR3: CSALRGGRSNEQYF
DNA: TGCAGTGCCCTAAGAGGTGGGAGGAGCAATGAGCAGTACTTC

size: few
D: TRBD2
V: TRBV29-1
J: TRBJ2-5
CDR3: CSVEGTSGNIQETQYF
DNA: TGCAGCGTTGAGGGGACTAGCGGGAATATCCAAGAGACCCAGTACTTC

size: .
D: .
V: TRBV7-2
J: TRBJ2-3
CDR3: CASSPGSRGRRTGDMQYF
DNA: TGTGCCAGCAGCCCAGGGTCGCGCGGGCGGCGGACCGGAGATATGCAGTATTTT

size: few
D: .
V: TRBV6-5
J: TRBJ2-7
CDR3: CASSYTGTGDLVPYEQYF
DNA: TGTGCCAGCAGTTACACGGGGACGGGGGATTTGGTACCCTACGAGCAGTACTTC

size: few
D: TRBD2
V: TRBV20-1
J: TRBJ2-7
CDR3: CSVALAGGHYEQYF
DNA: TGCAGTGTGGCGCTAGCGGGAGGGCACTACGAGCAGTACTTC

size: few
D: TRBD1
V: TRBV27
J: TRBJ2-7
CDR3: CASSVLTGLTPDEQYF
DNA: TGTGCCAGCAGTGTACTGACAGGGCTAACTCCGGACGAGCAGTACTTC

size: .
D: TRBD1
V: TRBV5-1
J: TRBJ2-1
CDR3: CASSFLQGDVALHNEQFF
DNA: TGCGCCAGCAGCTTCCTACAGGGGGACGTTGCTCTTCACAATGAGCAGTTCTTC

size: .
D: .
V: TRBV6-1
J: TRBJ1-5
CDR3: CASSEAYDQPQHF
DNA: TGTGCCAGCAGTGAAGCGTATGATCAGCCCCAGCATTTT

size: .
D: .
V: TRBV29-1
J: TRBJ2-7
CDR3: CGVEVPLSYEQYF
DNA: TGCGGCGTTGAAGTACCGCTCTCCTACGAGCAGTACTTC

size: .
D: TRBD1
V: TRBV6-5
J: TRBJ1-1
CDR3: CASSVHRGFTEAFF
DNA: TGTGCCAGCAGTGTACACAGGGGGTTCACTGAAGCTTTCTTT

size: .
D: .
V: TRBV5-1
J: TRBJ2-1
CDR3: CASSLYGSSDEQFF
DNA: TGCGCCAGCAGCTTGTACGGGAGTAGCGATGAGCAGTTCTTC

size: many
D: TRBD2
V: TRBV25-1
J: TRBJ2-7
CDR3: CASTLAGGAYEQYF
DNA: TGTGCCAGCACCCTAGCGGGAGGCGCCTACGAGCAGTACTTC

size: .
D: TRBD2
V: TRBV7-6
J: TRBJ2-7
CDR3: CASSLGAGGLSEQYF
DNA: TGTGCCAGCAGCTTAGGGGCGGGAGGTCTCTCCGAGCAGTACTTC

size: few
D: .
V: TRBV7-2
J: TRBJ2-7
CDR3: CASSTTGNYEQYF
DNA: TGTGCCAGCAGCACCACAGGTAACTACGAGCAGTACTTC

size: .
D: .
V: TRBV5-5
J: TRBJ2-1
CDR3: CASEWSLRPNEQFF
DNA: TGTGCCAGCGAATGGTCCCTCAGACCTAATGAGCAGTTCTTC

size: .
D: TRBD1
V: TRBV7-9
J: TRBJ1-2
CDR3: CASSLVQTRDRGLYGHTF
DNA: TGTGCCAGCAGCTTAGTACAAACCCGGGACAGGGGTCTATATGGCCACACCTTC

size: .
D: TRBD2
V: TRBV29-1
J: TRBJ2-5
CDR3: CSVEGDLAGGHGHETQYF
DNA: TGCAGCGTTGAGGGGGATCTAGCGGGAGGCCACGGGCATGAGACCCAGTACTTC

size: many
D: TRBD2
V: TRBV7-9
J: TRBJ2-3
CDR3: CASSPETSGPGTDTQYF
DNA: TGTGCCAGCAGCCCCGAGACTAGCGGGCCCGGCACAGATACGCAGTATTTT

size: .
D: .
V: TRBV7-2
J: TRBJ1-4
CDR3: CASSLVAVRGAGNEKLFF
DNA: TGTGCCAGCAGCTTAGTGGCTGTGAGGGGCGCGGGTAATGAAAAACTGTTTTTT

size: .
D: .
V: TRBV20-1
J: TRBJ2-7
CDR3: CSADSGAEAYEQYF
DNA: TGCAGTGCTGACTCGGGGGCCGAAGCCTACGAGCAGTACTTC

size: few
D: TRBD2
V: TRBV5-1
J: TRBJ2-5
CDR3: CASSLCGREETQYF
DNA: TGCGCCAGCAGCTTGTGCGGGAGGGAAGAGACCCAGTACTTC

size: .
D: TRBD2
V: TRBV28
J: TRBJ2-6
CDR3: CASSFYGGGTSGANVLTF
DNA: TGTGCCAGCAGTTTTTATGGGGGGGGGACCTCTGGGGCCAACGTCCTGACTTTC

size: .
D: .
V: TRBV4-3
J: TRBJ2-3
CDR3: CASRQDYLGTDTQYF
DNA: TGCGCCAGCAGACAAGATTACCTTGGCACAGATACGCAGTATTTT

size: .
D: TRBD1
V: TRBV13
J: TRBJ1-2
CDR3: CASSSQQGAIDGYTF
DNA: TGTGCCAGCAGCTCCCAACAGGGGGCAATAGATGGCTACACCTTC